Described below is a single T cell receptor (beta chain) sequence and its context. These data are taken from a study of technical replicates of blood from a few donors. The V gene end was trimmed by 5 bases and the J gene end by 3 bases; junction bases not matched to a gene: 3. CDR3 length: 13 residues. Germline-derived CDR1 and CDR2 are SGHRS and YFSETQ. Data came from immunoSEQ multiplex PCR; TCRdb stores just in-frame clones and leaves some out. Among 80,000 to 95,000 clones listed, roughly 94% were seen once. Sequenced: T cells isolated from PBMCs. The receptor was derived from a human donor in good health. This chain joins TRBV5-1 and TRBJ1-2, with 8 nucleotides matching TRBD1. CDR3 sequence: CASSSTGDYGYTF. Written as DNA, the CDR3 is TGCGCCAGCAGTTCGACAGGGGACTATGGCTACACCTTC.